The present T cell receptor (beta chain) was sequenced within a study of OX40 agonist ivuxolimab in advanced cancers. As for the study in general: Patients in dose escalation had liver, melanoma, kidney or head and neck cancers. Patients with prior anti-PD-1, anti-PD-L1 or anti-CTLA-4 therapy were eligible; approximately 40% had some.

Study results and caveats: Expanded peripheral T-cell antigen specificity went undetermined. By week 6 at 0.1 to 3.0 mg/kg, blood CD4+ and CD8+ T cells had expanded clonally.

About this clone: Antigen: not known.

Trimming removed 6 bases at V and 3 bases at J, with 16 bases between. The CDR3 length is 15 residues. From germline, CDR1 is MNHNY and CDR2 SVGAGI (reference sequence). Sequencing used immunoSEQ multiplex PCR; TCRdb keeps in-frame clones, though not all of them. The table records about 70,000 clones, 82% of them present only once. Sample: CD4+ or CD8+ T cells sorted from blood, taken in a trial of the OX40 agonist ivuxolimab. V usage is TRBV6-6 and J usage is TRBJ2-3; the D gene is possibly TRBD2 (5 bases). The sequence derives from an adult with an advanced solid tumor such as melanoma, head and neck, liver or kidney cancer. DNA of the CDR3: TGTGCCAGCAGCCCTTGGGGTGGGGAGACAGATACGCAGTATTTT. Its protein is CASSPWGGETDTQYF.